This passage covers 20 T cell receptor beta chains from one sample sequenced in a study of blood T cell repertoires in COVID-19. Method: immunoSEQ multiplex PCR; TCRdb's copy keeps in-frame clones and lacks some. The sample contains under 500,000 clones, roughly 89% of which appear only once. Specimen: peripheral blood. These receptors were taken from a young woman with acute or convalescent COVID-19.

A few counts support this clone. This chain uses TRBV4-1 with TRBJ2-1, with a tentative D call TRBD2 (5 bases). Trimming shortened V by 3 bases and J by 0 bases, and 21 bases separated the two germline ends. This CDR3 has 19 residues. Germline V CDR1 and CDR2: MGHRA, YSYEKL. Written as DNA, the CDR3 is TGCGCCAGCAGCCATCGCCCAAACGGGGAGAGGCTCTCCTACAATGAGCAGTTCTTC. Its protein product is CASSHRPNGERLSYNEQFF.

V gene TRBV28 combines with J gene TRBJ1-3; D unresolved. The germline gives CDR1 MDHEN, CDR2 SYDVKM. Trimming removed 6 bases at V and 8 bases at J, with 14 bases between. The CDR3 spans 13 residues. CDR3 sequence: CASREGREDTIYF. CDR3 DNA: TGTGCCAGCAGGGAAGGAAGAGAGGACACCATATATTTT.

This chain joins TRBV9 and TRBJ2-5; TRBD2 aligns across 9 bases. Germline assignment: CDR1 SGDLS and CDR2 YYNGEE. The trim removed 0 bases at V and 5 bases at J, leaving 11 bases unmatched. The CDR3 loop spans 17 amino acids. CDR3 sequence: CASSVVGSGGHRETQYF. The CDR3 coding sequence is TGTGCCAGCAGCGTAGTTGGGAGCGGGGGGCACCGGGAGACCCAGTACTTC.

The rearrangement joins TRBV7-9 to TRBJ2-7; 10 bases line up with TRBD1. V lost 4 bases and J lost 6; bases outside the gene matches: 3. Germline V gives CDR1 SEHNR, CDR2 FQNEAQ (reference sequence). CDR3 size: 13 residues. In nucleotides, the CDR3 is TGTGCCAGCAGCTCGGGACAGGGGTTCGAGCAGTACTTC. Translation gives CASSSGQGFEQYF.

The chain uses TRBV3-1 (or the pseudogene TRBV3-2) and TRBJ2-1; TRBD2 aligns across 7 bases. The CDR3 is 15 residues long. CDR1 is LGHDT, CDR2 YNNKEL, per germline (reference sequence). The J segment lost 7 bases and the V segment lost 0 bases, leaving 6 bases of the junction unmatched. CDR3 residues: CASSQDTGGRNEQFF. CDR3 bases: TGTGCCAGCAGCCAAGATACCGGGGGGAGGAATGAGCAGTTCTTC.

The V gene is TRBV6-6, the J gene TRBJ2-7, with 9 bases that match TRBD2. Looked up from germline, CDR1 is MNHNY and CDR2 is SVGAGI (reference sequence). The CDR3 extends over 15 amino acids. Trimming removed 6 bases from V and 4 bases from J; junction bases left unmatched: 10. In nucleotides, the CDR3 is TGTGCCAGCAGCCCCCGACTAGCGGCTAATTACGAGCAGTACTTC. Its protein product is CASSPRLAANYEQYF.

This clone was found a few times. The rearrangement links TRBV30 to TRBJ1-1; 8 bases map to TRBD1. This CDR3 contains 14 residues. V was pared by 3 bases and J by 4 bases, with 7 bases of the junction left unmatched. Germline values: CDR1 GTSNPN, CDR2 SVGIG (reference sequence). CDR3 amino acids: CAWRWTGWGTEAFF. The CDR3 DNA reads TGTGCCTGGAGGTGGACAGGGTGGGGCACTGAAGCTTTCTTT.

V is TRBV7-6 and J is TRBJ1-3; a weak D match, TRBD1 (6 bases). The length of the CDR3 is 20 residues. Trimming removed 5 bases at V and 4 bases at J, with 30 bases between. The germline gives CDR1 SGHVS, CDR2 FNYEAQ. This CDR3 reads CASSPNPPGQHISPGNTIYF. Written as DNA, the CDR3 is TGTGCCAGCAGCCCAAACCCCCCGGGACAACACATATCGCCGGGAAACACCATATATTTT.

V usage is TRBV28 and J usage is TRBJ1-3, with D possibly being TRBD1 (5 bases). V was shortened by 5 bases and J by 2 bases, with 10 bases between the two germline ends. From germline, CDR1 is MDHEN and CDR2 SYDVKM. There are 14 residues in the CDR3. The CDR3 nucleotides are TGTGCCAGCAGTGTCGAGACAGCTGGAAACACCATATATTTT. Translating it yields CASSVETAGNTIYF.

The chain employs TRBV7-2 and TRBJ1-1, with TRBD1 identical over 7 bases. Per the germline V gene, CDR1 is SGHTA and CDR2 is FQGNSA. There are 14 residues in the CDR3. The V gene end was trimmed by 1 base and the J gene end by 5 bases; junction bases not matched to a gene: 4. CDR3 amino acids: CASSLVMTGTEAFF. The CDR3 coding sequence is TGTGCCAGCAGCTTAGTAATGACAGGGACTGAAGCTTTCTTT.

The chain joins TRBV7-9 to TRBJ1-1, with D tentatively TRBD1 (6 bases). The CDR3 totals 13 residues. V lost 4 bases to trimming and J lost 11 bases, with 17 bases between them. Germline V gene lookup returns CDR1 SEHNR and CDR2 FQNEAQ (reference sequence). CDR3 sequence reads: CASSSPGGSTAFF. As DNA, the CDR3 is TGTGCCAGCAGCTCGCCGGGGGGCTCGACGGCTTTCTTT.

This rearrangement joins TRBV6-5 to TRBJ2-7; TRBD2 aligns across 9 bases. Germline V gene lookup returns CDR1 MNHEY and CDR2 SVGAGI. V lost 4 bases and J lost 4; bases outside the gene matches: 8. This CDR3 has 15 amino acids. DNA for the CDR3: TGTGCCAGCAGTTCGAAGGGCGGGGGGGCTTACGAGCAGTACTTC. Protein sequence: CASSSKGGGAYEQYF.

This chain joins TRBV6-1 and TRBJ2-1; TRBD2 agrees at 8 bases. The CDR3 is made up of 13 amino acids. V dropped 2 bases and J dropped 6; count of bases not matched to a gene: 0. Germline V gene lookup returns CDR1 MNHNS and CDR2 SASEGT. The CDR3 nucleotides read TGTGCCAGCAGTGAACTAGCGGGCAATGAGCAGTTCTTC. Protein product: CASSELAGNEQFF.

This chain links TRBV5-1 with TRBJ1-5, with 9 bases lining up with TRBD1. CDR3 length: 15 amino acids. The junction had 9 bases not matched to a gene; V was cut back by 4 bases and J by 7 bases. Per the germline V gene, CDR1 is SGHRS and CDR2 is YFSETQ. CDR3: CASSLGTGKGQPQHF. The CDR3 nucleotides read TGCGCCAGCAGCCTGGGGACAGGGAAAGGACAGCCCCAGCATTTT.

CDR3 nucleotide sequence: TGTGCCAGCAGCTTCTACGGACAGGGTATAGGTCAGCCCCAGCATTTT. It encodes CASSFYGQGIGQPQHF. V is TRBV5-6 and J is TRBJ1-5; 8 bases agree with TRBD1. Germline V gene data show CDR1 as SGHDT and CDR2 as YYEEEE. The length of the CDR3 is 16 residues. Trimming removed 2 bases from V and 6 bases from J; junction bases left unmatched: 10.

This chain joins TRBV7-2 and TRBJ1-2; possibly TRBD1 for D (6 bases). V lost 5 bases to trimming and J lost 4 bases, with 14 bases between them. CDR3 length: 14 amino acids. Germline V gene data show CDR1 as SGHTA and CDR2 as FQGNSA. The CDR3 region is CASSTIPDSYGYTF. CDR3 nucleotides: TGTGCCAGCAGCACGATACCGGACAGCTATGGCTACACCTTC.

V gene TRBV5-8 combines with J gene TRBJ1-1; TRBD1 is a possible D gene (5 bases). Germline loops: CDR1 SGHTS, CDR2 YDEGEE. This CDR3 is built from 13 residues. V gave up 4 bases and J gave up 2 bases, with 9 bases separating them. The CDR3 is CASSPGTNTEAFF. CDR3 sequence (DNA): TGTGCCAGCAGCCCCGGGACTAACACTGAAGCTTTCTTT.

V usage is TRBV5-6 and J usage is TRBJ2-2; possible D gene TRBD1, 5 bases. The CDR3 extends over 15 amino acids. The V and J ends lost 2 bases and 7 bases respectively, with 15 bases between them. Germline V gene lookup returns CDR1 SGHDT and CDR2 YYEEEE. The CDR3 nucleotides read TGTGCCAGCAGCTTCGGCTCGACAGTTAGCGGGGAGCTGTTTTTT. This sequence encodes CASSFGSTVSGELFF.

This clone was detected a few times. V and J are TRBV6-6 and TRBJ1-1; unclear D gene. Trimming pared 4 bases from V and 2 bases from J, leaving 2 bases between. The CDR3 length is 11 residues. The germline V gene has CDR1 MNHNY and CDR2 SVGAGI (reference sequence). The CDR3 DNA reads as TGTGCCAGCAGTTCAAACACTGAAGCTTTCTTT. Its protein product is CASSSNTEAFF.

The gene calls are TRBV18 and TRBJ1-2; D unresolved. The germline gives CDR1 KGHSH, CDR2 LQKENI. The CDR3 totals 15 residues. Trimming removed 2 bases from V and 5 bases from J, with 15 bases in between. The CDR3 DNA reads as TGTGCCAGCTCACCAGATGGAACAGTTCTTTATGGCTACACCTTC. It yields the protein CASSPDGTVLYGYTF.